The entry that follows covers one T cell receptor (beta chain) sequence. Its antigen is currently unknown. Germline CDR1 is MNHEY and CDR2 is SMNVEV (reference sequence). The CDR3 has 16 residues. V shed 4 bases, J shed 8 bases, and the junction held 8 bases outside the gene matches. This specimen belongs to a study of shared clonotypes between healthy human individuals. Here immunoSEQ multiplex PCR was the method, and the copy in TCRdb shows in-frame clones only, minus some. The sample lists over 2,000,000 clones, just over 90% occurring once. In the naive CD8 group, cells lacked CD45RO and were positively selected for CCR7, so terminally differentiated effector memory CD45RA+ cells were left out. Findings of the study overall: Researchers found naive subsets generally carried larger estimated richness than memory subsets.

This TCR was recovered from a man aged 18 to 30 in good health. Some clones in this sample may be carry-over from other donors' samples. This chain links TRBV27 with TRBJ2-2; the match to TRBD2 covers 12 bases. Specimen: naive CD8+ T cells from PBMCs. CDR3 nucleotide sequence: TGTGCCAGCAGTTGGGCGACTAGCGGGAGTCTTGGGGAGCTGTTTTTT. Translation gives CASSWATSGSLGELFF.